This T cell receptor beta chain was obtained from a study of molecular identifiers for immune sequencing clone quantification. In regard to this clonotype: Its target is unknown.

Study-wide findings and caveats: Highly expanded clones may be undercounted when identical TCR molecules share barcodes.

TCRdb analysed the PCR reads with MiXCR anew, one entry per CDR3 protein. The sample lists under 600,000 distinct CDR3 sequences; around 23% were seen once. The CDR3 is made up of 17 amino acids. V lost 6 bases and J 0 bases, leaving 19 bases between the germline ends. Germline V gives CDR1 MNHEY, CDR2 SVGEGT. Material for sequencing was naive CD8+ T cells from blood, with Jurkat cell RNA spiked in. This sample's subset: FACS-sorted CD8+CD4-CCR7+CD45RA+ naive T cells. This TCR was sampled from a human donor in good health. Some libraries in this study had Jurkat cell RNA spiked in. This chain links TRBV6-2 or TRBV6-3 with TRBJ2-3; D remains unclear. CDR3 region: CASSPPHKAYSTDTQYF. As DNA, the CDR3 is TGTGCCAGCAGCCCCCCCCACAAGGCCTACAGCACAGATACGCAGTATTTT.